This T cell receptor (beta chain) is from a study of blood T cell repertoires in COVID-19. The overall study: The samples span acute and convalescent COVID-19 from the United States, Italy and Spain. T cells, B-cell-depleted T cells, or PBMCs provided the cDNA or gDNA that served as material.

In the authors' methods: Estimation of nucleated cell counts was performed using reference gene primer amplification. TCRdb's copy holds only in-frame clones and misses some; the assay was immunoSEQ multiplex PCR. The V and J calls and clone size are taken from that table; D and trimming were inferred from the DNA. This sample has 250,000 to 300,000 clones, with 80% to 95% found just once. The TCR was taken from a woman under 40 with COVID-19, enrolled during active disease. The sequenced sample consisted of peripheral blood.

The CDR3 DNA reads as TGTGCCAGTTATAGCGGGTTGGCTGACAATGAGCAGTTCTTC. It is translated as CASYSGLADNEQFF. This chain uses TRBV27 with TRBJ2-1, with 7 nucleotides matching TRBD2. The germline CDR1 and CDR2 sequences are MNHEY and SMNVEV (reference sequence). This CDR3 is built from 14 residues. Losses at the gene ends were 9 bases for V and 5 bases for J; bases not matched to a gene: 10.